The 8 T cell receptor beta chains in this list originate from one sample, sequenced in a study of control samples from healthy donors and cancer patients. Method: immunoSEQ multiplex PCR; TCRdb's copy keeps in-frame clones and lacks some. This table has about 4,000 clones, approximately 75% appearing once. The source material was formalin-fixed, paraffin-embedded tissue. These TCRs come from a female donor with melanoma.

The genes are TRBV18 and TRBJ2-7; D remains ambiguous. Germline CDR1 KGHSH, CDR2 LQKENI. The V end was cut by 2 bases, the J end by 1 base, with 3 bases between. The length of the CDR3 is 12 residues. DNA for the CDR3: TGTGCCAGCTCACCATCATCCTACGAGCAGTACTTC. Its protein product is CASSPSSYEQYF. Full variable domain (missing parts from reference TRBV18 and TRBJ2-7): NAGVMQNPRHLVRRRGQEARLRCSPMKGHSHVYWYRQLPEEGLKFMVYLQKENIIDESGMPKERFSAEFPKEGPSILRIQQVVRGDSAAYFCASSPSSYEQYFGPGTRLTVT.

In regard to this clone: Likely a read error: the CDR3 ends without its conserved phenylalanine or tryptophan. The chain joins TRBV3-1 (or the pseudogene TRBV3-2) to TRBJ1-4; TRBD1 might be the D (5 bases). This CDR3 is built from 14 residues. The germline V gene has CDR1 LGHDT and CDR2 YNNKEL (reference sequence). V was shortened by 3 bases and J by 8 bases, with 13 bases between the two germline ends. CDR3 protein: CASSHAQGGEKLFS. CDR3 nucleotides: TGTGCCAGCAGCCATGCGCAGGGCGGAGAAAAACTGTTTTCT.

The chain couples TRBV7-2 to TRBJ2-1; no reliable D call. There are 15 residues in the CDR3. The germline V gene has CDR1 SGHTA and CDR2 FQGNSA. V lost 2 bases and J lost 0, with 8 bases in between. CDR3 nucleotide sequence: TGTGCCAGCAGCTTAATCAGGAGCTCCTACAATGAGCAGTTCTTC. It encodes CASSLIRSSYNEQFF.

The chain is built from TRBV2 and TRBJ2-3, with 9 bases lining up with TRBD2. CDR3 length: 15 residues. Germline lookup yields CDR1 SNHLY and CDR2 FYNNEI. V was clipped by 1 base and J by 1 base; unmatched bases: 0. The CDR3 bases are TGTGCCAGCAGTGAAGGACTAGCGGGCACAGATACGCAGTATTTT. This gives the protein CASSEGLAGTDTQYF.

The V and J genes are TRBV27 and TRBJ2-1, with TRBD1 matching 10 bases. CDR1 and CDR2 (germline): MNHEY, SMNVEV (reference sequence). CDR3 length: 15 amino acids. V trimming: 5 bases; J trimming: 2 bases; junction bases outside the gene matches: 3. The CDR3 loop is CASSLTGGAYNEQFF. The DNA for the CDR3 is TGTGCCAGCAGTCTGACAGGGGGCGCCTACAATGAGCAGTTCTTC.

The chain couples TRBV5-1 to TRBJ2-1, with 15 bases lining up with TRBD2. The trim removed 9 bases at V and 8 bases at J, leaving 9 bases unmatched. This CDR3 contains 15 residues. The V gene's germline CDR1 is SGHRS and CDR2 YFSETQ. CDR3 DNA sequence: TGCGCCACCCGGGGACTAGCGGGAGGTAGCGATGAGCAGTTCTTC. This codes for CATRGLAGGSDEQFF.

The chain uses TRBV6-1 and TRBJ1-6; D is perhaps TRBD1 (6 bases). Germline loops: CDR1 MNHNS, CDR2 SASEGT. V was trimmed by 2 bases and J by 11 bases, leaving 19 bases between them. The CDR3 length is 16 residues. DNA for the CDR3: TGTGCCAGCAGTGAACGGTTGGTCAGGGGTCTGGCACCCCTCCACTTT. Its protein product is CASSERLVRGLAPLHF.

V usage is TRBV27 and J usage is TRBJ2-7; D may be TRBD2 (5 bases). Trimming took 5 bases from V and 2 from J, leaving 13 bases between them. The germline gives CDR1 MNHEY, CDR2 SMNVEV (reference sequence). The CDR3 length is 14 residues. For the CDR3, the DNA is TGTGCCAGCAGTACGGAGCGGAACCCCTACGAGCAGTACTTC. Its translation is CASSTERNPYEQYF.